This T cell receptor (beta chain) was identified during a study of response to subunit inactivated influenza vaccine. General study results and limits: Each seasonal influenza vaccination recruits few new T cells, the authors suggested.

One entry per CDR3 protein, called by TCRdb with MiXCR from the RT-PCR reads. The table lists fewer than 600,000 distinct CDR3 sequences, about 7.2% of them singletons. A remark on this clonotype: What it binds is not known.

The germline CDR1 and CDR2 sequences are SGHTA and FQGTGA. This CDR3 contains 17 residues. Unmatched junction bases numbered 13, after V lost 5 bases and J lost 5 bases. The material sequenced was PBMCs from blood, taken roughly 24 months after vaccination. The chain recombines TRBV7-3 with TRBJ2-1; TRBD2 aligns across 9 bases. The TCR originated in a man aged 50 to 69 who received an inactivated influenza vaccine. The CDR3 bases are TGTGCCAGCAGCCTTTATAGTCGGTGGACTAGCGACAATGAGCAGTTCTTC. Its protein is CASSLYSRWTSDNEQFF. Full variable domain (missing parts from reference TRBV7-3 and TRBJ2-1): GAGVSQTPSNKVTEKGKYVELRCDPISGHTALYWYRQSLGQGPEFLIYFQGTGAADDSGLPNDRFFAVRPEGSVSTLKIQRTERGDSAVYLCASSLYSRWTSDNEQFFGPGTRLTVL.